The T cell receptor beta chain described here comes from a study of STAT5B mutations in CD4+ large granular lymphocyte leukemia. Study conclusions and caveats: No patients shared main leukemic clonotypes, though approximately 26% appeared at low frequency elsewhere.

Remarks on this clone: What it binds is not known.

The CDR3 runs to 17 residues. The V end was cut by 0 bases, the J end by 3 bases, with 16 bases between. Per the germline V gene, CDR1 is LNHNV and CDR2 is YYDKDF (reference sequence). Data came from immunoSEQ multiplex PCR; TCRdb stores just in-frame clones and leaves some out. The sample has more than 30,000 clones, roughly 91% seen once. Control samples were healthy donors' buffy coats. The sequencing sample was made of CD4+ T cells from blood buffy coats. V is TRBV15 and J is TRBJ2-3, with D perhaps matching TRBD1 (5 bases). This TCR was recovered from a human donor in good health. This CDR3 is CATSREGRGHGTDTQYF. The DNA of the CDR3 is TGTGCCACCAGCAGAGAGGGTAGGGGCCACGGGACAGATACGCAGTATTTT.